The 9 T cell receptor beta chains presented below share a single source sample, sequenced in a study of blood T cell repertoires in COVID-19. Sequencing was performed with immunoSEQ multiplex PCR; in TCRdb, only in-frame clones are kept and a portion is missing. This sample has 100,000 to 150,000 clones, with 85% found just once. Sequences were obtained from peripheral blood. Source of these receptors: a woman of 80 years or more with acute or convalescent COVID-19.

This chain connects TRBV5-4 to TRBJ2-1; TRBD1 agrees at 9 bases. Losses at the gene ends were 1 base for V and 8 bases for J; bases not matched to a gene: 13. The CDR3 is 17 residues long. The germline gives CDR1 SGHNT, CDR2 YYREEE (reference sequence). For the CDR3, the DNA is TGTGCCAGCAGCTTGAAGACGGGACAGGGTAAACGGGATGAGCAGTTCTTC. Translating it yields CASSLKTGQGKRDEQFF.

The chain combines TRBV28 with TRBJ1-1, with no clear D. Germline CDR1 is MDHEN and CDR2 is SYDVKM. The CDR3 contains 12 residues. Trimming left V 6 bases short and J 8 bases short, with 13 bases between. CDR3 in DNA: TGTGCCAGCAGCCGCTCTAAGTCGGAAGCTTTCTTT. It encodes CASSRSKSEAFF.

This clone was counted a single time. V and J are TRBV10-3 and TRBJ2-2, with 7 nucleotides matching TRBD2. Germline CDR1 reads ENHRY; CDR2 reads SYGVKD. This CDR3 comprises 16 residues. The junction had 9 bases not matched to a gene; V was cut back by 2 bases and J by 6 bases. The chain's CDR3 is CAISERRGSGAGELFF. The DNA for the CDR3 is TGTGCCATCAGTGAGAGGCGGGGGAGTGGGGCCGGGGAGCTGTTTTTT.

The table lists this clone with a few counts. The V call is TRBV7-2, the J call TRBJ1-4, with a tentative D call TRBD1 (5 bases). CDR1 SGHTA and CDR2 FQGNSA come from the germline V gene. The length of the CDR3 is 16 residues. The germline V and J ends were trimmed by 5 bases and 2 bases, with 15 bases remaining between them. CDR3 nucleotide sequence: TGTGCCAGCAGCCTAAACCTGGCAGGGACTAATGAAAAACTGTTTTTT. Protein sequence: CASSLNLAGTNEKLFF.

The chain recombines TRBV7-8 with TRBJ2-7; D may be TRBD1 (5 bases). The V gene lost 5 bases and the J gene lost 1 base, with 15 bases spanning the gap. The CDR3 covers 15 residues. Germline V lookup: CDR1 SGHVS, CDR2 FQNEAQ. CDR3 sequence (DNA): TGTGCCAGCAGCCAGACAGTGGCCTCATCCTACGAGCAGTACTTC. Its translation is CASSQTVASSYEQYF.

This chain uses TRBV18 with TRBJ1-2, with TRBD1 matching over 9 bases. The CDR3 loop spans 13 amino acids. V shed 6 bases and J 4 bases; nucleotides not matched to a gene: 3. Germline V CDR1 and CDR2: KGHSH, LQKENI. This chain's CDR3 is CASSEDRGYGYTF. The CDR3 DNA reads as TGTGCCAGCTCTGAGGACAGGGGCTATGGCTACACCTTC.

V usage is TRBV29-1 and J usage is TRBJ1-2; 7 bases are a match to TRBD1. Germline V gives CDR1 SQVTM, CDR2 ANQGSEA. The CDR3 runs to 14 residues. The V and J ends lost 6 bases and 2 bases, in that order; junction bases with no gene match: 9. The CDR3 spells CSVLYRGGNYGYTF. The CDR3 DNA sequence: TGCAGCGTACTTTACAGGGGAGGAAACTATGGCTACACCTTC.

This chain connects TRBV27 to TRBJ1-2; TRBD1 aligns across 8 bases. This CDR3 has 15 residues. With V trimmed by 3 bases and J by 7 bases, 10 bases remained unmatched. Germline lookup yields CDR1 MNHEY and CDR2 SMNVEV (reference sequence). The CDR3 DNA follows: TGTGCCAGCAGTTTGGGGTCTTCAGGGGGCCTTGGCTACACCTTC. It encodes CASSLGSSGGLGYTF.

J is TRBJ1-5 and V is TRBV27; D gene unclear. CDR1 is MNHEY, CDR2 SMNVEV, per germline (reference sequence). Trimming took off 0 bases at V and 4 bases at J, with 4 bases between the two ends. The CDR3 totals 13 residues. The CDR3 sequence is CASSLSLNQPQHF. The CDR3 nucleotides are TGTGCCAGCAGTTTATCCCTTAATCAGCCCCAGCATTTT.